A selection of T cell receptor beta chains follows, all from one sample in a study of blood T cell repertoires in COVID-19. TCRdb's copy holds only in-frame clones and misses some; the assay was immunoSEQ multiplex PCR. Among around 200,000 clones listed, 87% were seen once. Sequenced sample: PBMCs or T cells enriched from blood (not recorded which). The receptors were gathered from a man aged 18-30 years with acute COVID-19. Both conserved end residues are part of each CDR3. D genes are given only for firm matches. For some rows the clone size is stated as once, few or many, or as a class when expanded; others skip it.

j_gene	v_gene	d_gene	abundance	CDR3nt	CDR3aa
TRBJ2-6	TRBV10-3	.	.	TGTGCCATCGGGGCCCCCTCTGGGGCCAACGTCCTGACTTTC	CAIGAPSGANVLTF
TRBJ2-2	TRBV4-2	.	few	TGTGCCAGCAGCTCCCAGGAAAAGAACACCGGGGAGCTGTTTTTT	CASSSQEKNTGELFF
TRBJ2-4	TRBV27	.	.	TGTGCCAGCAGTCCGGGACTTCTAGCCAAAAACATTCAGTACTTC	CASSPGLLAKNIQYF
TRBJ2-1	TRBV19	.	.	TGTGCCAGTAGTATAGATGGGAGGGGGGCAATCTACAATGAGCAGTTCTTC	CASSIDGRGAIYNEQFF
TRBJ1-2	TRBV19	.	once	TGTGCCAGTAGTATACGAACAGGGTCTCGGTTTTCCTATGGCTACACCTTC	CASSIRTGSRFSYGYTF
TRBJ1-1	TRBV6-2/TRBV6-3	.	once	TGTGCCAGCAGTTACTCACGCGGTAGGAGGACTGAAGCTTTCTTT	CASSYSRGRRTEAFF
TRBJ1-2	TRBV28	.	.	TGTGCCAGCAGTTTACGCACCTCGGTTGGCTACACCTTC	CASSLRTSVGYTF
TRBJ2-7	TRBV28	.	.	TGTGCCAGCAGTTTCCAGGACTCGTACGAGCAGTACTTC	CASSFQDSYEQYF
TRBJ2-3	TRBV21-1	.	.	TGTGCCAGCAGCAAGGTGTGGGGGCCAGCTAGCACAGATACGCAGTATTTT	CASSKVWGPASTDTQYF
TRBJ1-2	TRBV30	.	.	TGTGCCTGGTTTTCGTCCCAGGGACTACCAAACTATGGCTACACCTTC	CAWFSSQGLPNYGYTF
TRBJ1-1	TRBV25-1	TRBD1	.	TGTGCCAGCAGTGAATATGGGACAGGGGGCCTGGGGACTGAAGCTTTCTTT	CASSEYGTGGLGTEAFF
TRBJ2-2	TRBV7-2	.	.	TGTGCCAGCAGCTTTGGGGGACTTCAGGCCGGGGAGCTGTTTTTT	CASSFGGLQAGELFF
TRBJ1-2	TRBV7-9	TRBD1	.	TGTGCCAGCAGCCCACTTAAAGGCCCCAGGGGGTCGAATGGCTACACCTTC	CASSPLKGPRGSNGYTF
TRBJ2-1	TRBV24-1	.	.	TGTGCCACCAGTGATTTGTCCGACAGGAGAGAGCAGTTCTTC	CATSDLSDRREQFF
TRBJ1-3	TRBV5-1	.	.	TGCGCCAGCAGCCTGGCGGGGGTTTCTGGAAACACCATATATTTT	CASSLAGVSGNTIYF
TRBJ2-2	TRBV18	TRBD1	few	TGTGCCAGCGCCCAGACAGGGGTCGCCGGGGAGCTGTTTTTT	CASAQTGVAGELFF
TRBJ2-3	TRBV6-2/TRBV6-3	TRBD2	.	TGTGCCAGCAGTTATCTTAGCGGGAGGTCTAGCACAGATACGCAGTATTTT	CASSYLSGRSSTDTQYF
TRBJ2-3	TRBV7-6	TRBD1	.	TGTGCCAGCAGCTTAACGGACAGGGGGCGAGATACGCAGTATTTT	CASSLTDRGRDTQYF
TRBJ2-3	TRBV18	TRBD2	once	TGTGCCAGCTCACCCCCGGGACTAGCGGGAGTCAATCGGGCAGATACGCAGTATTTT	CASSPPGLAGVNRADTQYF
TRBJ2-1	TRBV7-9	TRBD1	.	TGTGCCAGCAGCCCCTCAAGCGGGGACAGGGCCTACAATGAGCAGTTCTTC	CASSPSSGDRAYNEQFF
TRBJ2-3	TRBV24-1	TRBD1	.	TGTGCCACCAGTGATGGGGACAGGGTTGGAACAGATACGCAGTATTTT	CATSDGDRVGTDTQYF
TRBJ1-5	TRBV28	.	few	TGTGCCAGCAGACCCGGGACATTCCAGATTCGGCCCCAGCATTTT	CASRPGTFQIRPQHF
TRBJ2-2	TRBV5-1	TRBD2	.	TGCGCCAGCAGCCCAGCGGGGGGGACCGGGGAGCTGTTTTTT	CASSPAGGTGELFF
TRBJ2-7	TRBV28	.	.	TGTGCCAGCAGCCCCGGACAGAACTACGAGCAGTACTTC	CASSPGQNYEQYF
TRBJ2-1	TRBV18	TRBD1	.	TGTGCCAGCTCACTCGGGACAGGCCACAATGAGCAGTTCTTC	CASSLGTGHNEQFF
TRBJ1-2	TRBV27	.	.	TGTGCCAGCAGTTTCGTCGAACGAGACGGGACACTCTATGGCTACACCTTC	CASSFVERDGTLYGYTF
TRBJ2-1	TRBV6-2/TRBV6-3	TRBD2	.	TGTGCCAGCAGTTACGCTAGCGGGAGGTACAATGAGCAGTTCTTC	CASSYASGRYNEQFF
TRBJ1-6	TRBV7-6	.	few	TGTGCCAGCAGCTTAGAGGTGCAGGGCGGTAATTCACCCCTCCACTTT	CASSLEVQGGNSPLHF
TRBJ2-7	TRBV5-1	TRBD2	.	TGCGCCAGCAGCTTGGCGGCGGGAGGCTCCTACGAGCAGTACTTC	CASSLAAGGSYEQYF